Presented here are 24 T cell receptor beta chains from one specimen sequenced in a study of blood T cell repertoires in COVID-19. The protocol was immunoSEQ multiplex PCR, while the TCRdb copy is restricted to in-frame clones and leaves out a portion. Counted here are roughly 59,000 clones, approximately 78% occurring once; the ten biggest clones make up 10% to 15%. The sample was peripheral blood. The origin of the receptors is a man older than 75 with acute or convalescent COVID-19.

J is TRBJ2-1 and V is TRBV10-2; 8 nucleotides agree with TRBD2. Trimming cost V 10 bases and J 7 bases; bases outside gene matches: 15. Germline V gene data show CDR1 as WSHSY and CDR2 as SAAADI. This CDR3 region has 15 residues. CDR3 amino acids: CATVGQAGVVNEQFF. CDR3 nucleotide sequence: TGCGCCACCGTCGGACAAGCGGGAGTGGTAAATGAGCAGTTCTTC.

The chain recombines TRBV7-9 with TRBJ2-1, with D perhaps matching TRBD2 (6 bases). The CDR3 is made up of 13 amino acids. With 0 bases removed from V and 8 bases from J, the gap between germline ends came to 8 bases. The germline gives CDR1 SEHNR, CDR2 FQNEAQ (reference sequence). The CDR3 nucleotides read TGTGCCAGCAGCTTAGCGGCGGGATATGAGCAGTTCTTC. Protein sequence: CASSLAAGYEQFF.

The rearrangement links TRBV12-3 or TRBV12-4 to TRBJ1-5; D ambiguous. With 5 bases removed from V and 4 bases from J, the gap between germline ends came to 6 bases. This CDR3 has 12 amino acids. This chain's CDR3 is CASSPSNQPQHF. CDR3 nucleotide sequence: TGTGCCAGCAGTCCTTCTAATCAGCCCCAGCATTTT.

CDR3 coding DNA: TGTGCCAGCAGTGAAGCGAGAAATCTTGAGCAGTTCTTC. Its translation is CASSEARNLEQFF. V gene TRBV2 combines with J gene TRBJ2-1; D gene ambiguous. The V gene lost 0 bases and the J gene lost 9 bases, with 9 bases spanning the gap. This CDR3 comprises 13 residues. The germline gives CDR1 SNHLY, CDR2 FYNNEI.

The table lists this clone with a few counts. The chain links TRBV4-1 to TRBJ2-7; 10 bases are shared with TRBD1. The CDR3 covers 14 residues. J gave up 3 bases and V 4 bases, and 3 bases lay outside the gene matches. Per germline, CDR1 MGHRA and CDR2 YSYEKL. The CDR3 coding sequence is TGCGCCAGCAGCCCAGGACAGGGGGGCTACGAGCAGTACTTC. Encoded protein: CASSPGQGGYEQYF.

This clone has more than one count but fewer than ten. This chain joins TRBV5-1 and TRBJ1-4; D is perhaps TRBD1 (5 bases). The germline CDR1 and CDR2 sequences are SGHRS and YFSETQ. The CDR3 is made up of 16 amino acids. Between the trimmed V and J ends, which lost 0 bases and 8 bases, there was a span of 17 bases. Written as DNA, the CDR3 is TGCGCCAGCAGCTTGGGGATACGAGACAGCCTCGAAAAACTGTTTTTT. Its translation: CASSLGIRDSLEKLFF.

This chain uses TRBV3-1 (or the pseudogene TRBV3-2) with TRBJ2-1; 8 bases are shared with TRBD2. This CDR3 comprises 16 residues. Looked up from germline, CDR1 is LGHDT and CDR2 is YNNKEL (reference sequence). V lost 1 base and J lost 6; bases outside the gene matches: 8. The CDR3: CASSQAGTSFPNEQFF. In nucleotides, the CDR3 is TGTGCCAGCAGCCAAGCCGGGACTAGTTTTCCCAATGAGCAGTTCTTC.

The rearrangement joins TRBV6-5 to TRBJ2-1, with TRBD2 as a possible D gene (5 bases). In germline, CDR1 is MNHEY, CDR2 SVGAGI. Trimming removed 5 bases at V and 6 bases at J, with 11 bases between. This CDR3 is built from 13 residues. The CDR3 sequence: CASSKLASNEQFF. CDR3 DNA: TGTGCCAGCAGTAAGCTAGCTTCCAATGAGCAGTTCTTC.

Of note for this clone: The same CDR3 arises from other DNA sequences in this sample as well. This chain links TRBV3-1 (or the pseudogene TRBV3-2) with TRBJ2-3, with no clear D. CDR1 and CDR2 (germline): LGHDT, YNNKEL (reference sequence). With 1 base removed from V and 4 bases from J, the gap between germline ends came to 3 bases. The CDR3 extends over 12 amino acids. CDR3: CASSQVADTQYF. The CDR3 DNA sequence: TGTGCCAGCAGCCAAGTCGCAGATACGCAGTATTTT.

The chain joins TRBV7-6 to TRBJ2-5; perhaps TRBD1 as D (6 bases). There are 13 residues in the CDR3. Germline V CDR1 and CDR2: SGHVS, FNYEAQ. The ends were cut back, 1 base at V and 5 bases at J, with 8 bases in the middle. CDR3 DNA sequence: TGTGCCAGCAGCTTAGTTCAGGGGGAGACCCAGTACTTC. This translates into CASSLVQGETQYF.

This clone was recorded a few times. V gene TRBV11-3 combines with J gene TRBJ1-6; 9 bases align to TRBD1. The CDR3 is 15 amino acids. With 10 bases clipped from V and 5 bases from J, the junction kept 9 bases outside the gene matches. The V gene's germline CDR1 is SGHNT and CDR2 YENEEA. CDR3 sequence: CATSDRGADNSPLHF. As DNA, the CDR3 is TGTGCCACATCGGACAGGGGCGCCGATAATTCACCCCTCCACTTT.

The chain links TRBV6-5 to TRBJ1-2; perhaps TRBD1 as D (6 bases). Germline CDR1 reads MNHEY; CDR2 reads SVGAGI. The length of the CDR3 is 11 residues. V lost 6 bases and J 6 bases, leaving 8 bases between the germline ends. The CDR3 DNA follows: TGTGCCAGCAGGAACAGGGATGGCTACACCTTC. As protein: CASRNRDGYTF.

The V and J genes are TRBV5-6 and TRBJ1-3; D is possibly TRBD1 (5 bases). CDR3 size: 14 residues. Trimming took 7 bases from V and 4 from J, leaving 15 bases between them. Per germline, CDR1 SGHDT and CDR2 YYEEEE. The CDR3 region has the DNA TGTGCCAGCTCTGCCTGGGGGGGAGGAAACACCATATATTTT. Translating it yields CASSAWGGGNTIYF.

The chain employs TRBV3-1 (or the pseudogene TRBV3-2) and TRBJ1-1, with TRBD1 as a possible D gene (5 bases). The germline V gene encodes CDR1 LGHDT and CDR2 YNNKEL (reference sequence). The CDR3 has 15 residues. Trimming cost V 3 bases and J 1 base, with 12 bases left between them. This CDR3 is CASSQGGAPNTEAFF. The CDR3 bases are TGTGCCAGCAGCCAGGGCGGGGCTCCGAACACTGAAGCTTTCTTT.

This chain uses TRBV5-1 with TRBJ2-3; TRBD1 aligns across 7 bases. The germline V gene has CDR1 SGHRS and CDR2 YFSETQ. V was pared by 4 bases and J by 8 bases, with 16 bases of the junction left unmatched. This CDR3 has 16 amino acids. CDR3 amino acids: CASSPGGETDRSTQYF. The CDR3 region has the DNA TGCGCCAGCAGCCCCGGTGGAGAAACGGACAGGAGTACGCAGTATTTT.

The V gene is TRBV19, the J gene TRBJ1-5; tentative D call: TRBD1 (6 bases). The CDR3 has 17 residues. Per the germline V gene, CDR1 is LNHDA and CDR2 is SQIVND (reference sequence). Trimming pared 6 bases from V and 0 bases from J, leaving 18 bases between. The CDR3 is CASSVARGGYSNQPQHF. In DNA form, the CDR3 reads TGTGCCAGTAGCGTCGCGAGAGGGGGTTATAGCAATCAGCCCCAGCATTTT.

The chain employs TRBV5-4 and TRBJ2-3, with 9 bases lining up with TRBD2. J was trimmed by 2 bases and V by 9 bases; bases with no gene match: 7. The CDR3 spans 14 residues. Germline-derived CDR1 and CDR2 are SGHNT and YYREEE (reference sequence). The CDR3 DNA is TGTGCCATGGCGCGGGGGGGCTCCACAGATACGCAGTATTTT. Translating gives CAMARGGSTDTQYF.

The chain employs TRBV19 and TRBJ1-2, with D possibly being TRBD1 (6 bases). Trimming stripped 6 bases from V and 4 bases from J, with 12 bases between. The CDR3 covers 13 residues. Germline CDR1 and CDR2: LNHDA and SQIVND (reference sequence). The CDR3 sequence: CASRQQGVYGYTF. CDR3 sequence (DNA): TGTGCCAGTAGACAACAGGGAGTCTATGGCTACACCTTC.

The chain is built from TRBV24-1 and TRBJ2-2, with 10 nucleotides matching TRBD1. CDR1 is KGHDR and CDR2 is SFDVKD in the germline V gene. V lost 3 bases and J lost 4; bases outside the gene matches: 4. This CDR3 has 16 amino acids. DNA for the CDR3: TGTGCCACCAGTGATACCGGACAGGGGGGCACCGGGGAGCTGTTTTTT. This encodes CATSDTGQGGTGELFF.

The CDR3 bases are TGTGCCAGCAGCTTAGTTACAGGCATGAGTGAAGCTTTCTTT. This translates into CASSLVTGMSEAFF. The chain joins TRBV11-2 to TRBJ1-1; maybe TRBD1 (5 bases). This CDR3 is built from 14 residues. CDR1 SGHAT and CDR2 FQNNGV come from the germline V gene. Trimming shortened V by 1 base and J by 7 bases, and 13 bases separated the two germline ends.

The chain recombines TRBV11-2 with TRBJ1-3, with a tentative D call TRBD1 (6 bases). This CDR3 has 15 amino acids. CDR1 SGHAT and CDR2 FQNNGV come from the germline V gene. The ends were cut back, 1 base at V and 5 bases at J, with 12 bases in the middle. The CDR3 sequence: CASSLGTGWRNTIYF. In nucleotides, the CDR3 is TGTGCCAGCAGCTTAGGCACAGGGTGGAGAAACACCATATATTTT.

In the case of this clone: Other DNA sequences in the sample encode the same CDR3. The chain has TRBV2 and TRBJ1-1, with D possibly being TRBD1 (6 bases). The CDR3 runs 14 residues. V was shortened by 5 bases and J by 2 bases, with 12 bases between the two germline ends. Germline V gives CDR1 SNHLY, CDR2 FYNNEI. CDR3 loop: CASSPRGGNTEAFF. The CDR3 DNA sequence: TGTGCCAGCAGTCCAAGGGGGGGCAACACTGAAGCTTTCTTT.

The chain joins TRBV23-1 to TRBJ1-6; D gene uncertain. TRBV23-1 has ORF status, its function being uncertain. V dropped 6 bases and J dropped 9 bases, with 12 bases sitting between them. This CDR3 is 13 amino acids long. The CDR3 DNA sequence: TGCGCCAGCAGCCCCCCCCTCCTTTCACCCCTCCACTTT. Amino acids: CASSPPLLSPLHF.

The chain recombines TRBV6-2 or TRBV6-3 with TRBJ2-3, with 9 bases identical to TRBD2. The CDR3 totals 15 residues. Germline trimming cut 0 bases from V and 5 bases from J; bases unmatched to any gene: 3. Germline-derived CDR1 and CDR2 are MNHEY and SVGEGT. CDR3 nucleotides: TGTGCCAGCAGTTACTCGGCGGGAGGGTTAGATACGCAGTATTTT. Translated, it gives CASSYSAGGLDTQYF.